This T cell receptor (beta chain) was captured in a study of beta chain features in type 1 diabetes. The authors reverse transcribed all of the isolated RNA, so sequencing captured expressed TCRB transcripts. Only in-frame clones appear in the TCRdb table, and some are missing; sequencing was by immunoSEQ multiplex PCR. The top ten hold about 6.6% of the sample, which has hundreds of thousands of clones, roughly 15% seen once. In the case of this clone: Its target is not known.

Study conclusions and caveats: Naive, central memory and regulatory TCRB repertoires appeared more similar among patients than healthy donors. The study found fewer insertions and more deletions at VDJ junctions in type 1 diabetes patients.

A single heparinised blood sample, averaging around 110 mL, was obtained per donor. CDR3 length equals 14 residues. V lost 1 base, J lost 1 base, and 5 bases lay in between. Germline CDR1 is SEHNR and CDR2 is FQNEAQ (reference sequence). This clonotype originated in a man aged 25-45 years in good health. The chain employs TRBV7-9 and TRBJ2-1; D is ambiguous. The sequenced sample consisted of central memory CD4+ T cells from blood. In nucleotides, the CDR3 is TGTGCCAGCAGCTTAGATTTATCCTACAATGAGCAGTTCTTC. This encodes CASSLDLSYNEQFF.